The rows below give T cell receptor beta chains drawn from one sample of a study of T cell repertoires in cytomegalovirus infection. TCRdb re-called the reads through MiXCR, storing one row per CDR3 protein. Of 110,000 to 150,000 distinct CDR3 sequences listed, under 8.5% are singletons. The sample comprised PBMCs. Receptor source: a human donor in good health (CMV status not recorded). Some clones in this sample may be carry-over from other donors' samples. The CDR3 runs from the conserved cysteine through the conserved F or W. Fields, in order: CDR3 protein, CDR3 DNA, clone size, D gene, V gene, J gene. D genes are given only for firm matches. Rows may omit the clone size; those that give it use once, few, many or a size class.

cdr3_aa: CASSSRTGSSYNEQFF; cdr3_nt: TGTGCCAGCAGCTCGAGGACAGGAAGCTCCTACAATGAGCAGTTCTTC; clone_size: many; d_call: TRBD1; v_call: TRBV7-2; j_call: TRBJ2-1
cdr3_aa: CAWSVRRGYTF; cdr3_nt: TGTGCCTGGAGTGTACGTCGGGGCTACACCTTC; clone_size: many; d_call: .; v_call: TRBV30; j_call: TRBJ1-2
cdr3_aa: CASRTAGAPAIF; cdr3_nt: TGTGCCAGCAGGACGGCGGGGGCCCCTGCGATCTTC; clone_size: .; d_call: .; v_call: TRBV2; j_call: TRBJ2-7
cdr3_aa: CASSLLGPAGYTF; cdr3_nt: TGTGCCAGCAGTTTACTGGGGCCTGCAGGCTACACCTTC; clone_size: .; d_call: .; v_call: TRBV28; j_call: TRBJ1-2
cdr3_aa: CASSDRDNEQFF; cdr3_nt: TGTGCCAGCAGCGACAGGGACAATGAGCAGTTCTTC; clone_size: many; d_call: TRBD1; v_call: TRBV7-9; j_call: TRBJ2-1
cdr3_aa: CASSRLQSTGEAFF; cdr3_nt: TGTGCCAGCAGTCGCCTTCAGTCTACAGGTGAAGCTTTCTTT; clone_size: many; d_call: .; v_call: TRBV6-1; j_call: TRBJ1-1
cdr3_aa: CASSSYLYEAFF; cdr3_nt: TGTGCCAGCAGCTCTTACCTCTATGAAGCTTTCTTT; clone_size: many; d_call: .; v_call: TRBV7-2; j_call: TRBJ1-1
cdr3_aa: CASSSLDEQFF; cdr3_nt: TGTGCCAGCAGTAGCCTGGATGAGCAGTTCTTC; clone_size: many; d_call: .; v_call: TRBV28; j_call: TRBJ2-1
cdr3_aa: CASTVPGVQPQHF; cdr3_nt: TGTGCCAGCACCGTCCCGGGGGTGCAGCCCCAGCATTTT; clone_size: many; d_call: .; v_call: TRBV7-2; j_call: TRBJ1-5
cdr3_aa: CASSLSDGSTDTQYF; cdr3_nt: TGTGCCAGCAGCTTATCCGACGGAAGCACAGATACGCAGTATTTT; clone_size: many; d_call: .; v_call: TRBV7-2; j_call: TRBJ2-3
cdr3_aa: CASSTNGGPGELFF; cdr3_nt: TGTGCCAGCAGTACCAATGGGGGGCCCGGGGAGCTGTTTTTT; clone_size: many; d_call: .; v_call: TRBV7-2; j_call: TRBJ2-2
cdr3_aa: CASSIDLESYEQYF; cdr3_nt: TGTGCCAGTAGTATAGATCTAGAAAGCTACGAGCAGTACTTC; clone_size: many; d_call: .; v_call: TRBV19; j_call: TRBJ2-7
cdr3_aa: CSVEGTAGGTGNEQFF; cdr3_nt: TGCAGCGTCGAGGGAACAGCAGGGGGAACAGGCAATGAGCAGTTCTTC; clone_size: few; d_call: TRBD1; v_call: TRBV29-1; j_call: TRBJ2-1
cdr3_aa: CASSLFPLNQPQHF; cdr3_nt: TGTGCCAGCAGCTTATTTCCCCTTAATCAGCCCCAGCATTTT; clone_size: many; d_call: .; v_call: TRBV7-2; j_call: TRBJ1-5
cdr3_aa: CASSLGQGKDEKLFF; cdr3_nt: TGCGCCAGCAGCTTGGGCCAGGGAAAGGATGAAAAACTGTTTTTT; clone_size: .; d_call: .; v_call: TRBV5-1; j_call: TRBJ1-4
cdr3_aa: CAISDWGLGTGYTF; cdr3_nt: TGTGCCATCAGCGATTGGGGCCTGGGGACTGGCTACACCTTC; clone_size: few; d_call: .; v_call: TRBV10-3; j_call: TRBJ1-2
cdr3_aa: CASSGRGGDGEQYF; cdr3_nt: TGTGCCAGCAGTGGACGTGGTGGGGACGGCGAGCAGTACTTC; clone_size: .; d_call: .; v_call: TRBV25-1; j_call: TRBJ2-7
cdr3_aa: CASSFGDREFAEAFF; cdr3_nt: TGTGCCAGCAGCTTCGGTGACAGGGAATTTGCTGAAGCTTTCTTT; clone_size: many; d_call: TRBD1; v_call: TRBV5-6; j_call: TRBJ1-1
cdr3_aa: CASSLQSSSYNSPLHF; cdr3_nt: TGCGCCAGCAGCTTACAGTCCAGCTCCTATAATTCACCCCTCCACTTT; clone_size: .; d_call: .; v_call: TRBV5-1; j_call: TRBJ1-6
cdr3_aa: CASSLRAGGPDTQYF; cdr3_nt: TGTGCCAGCAGCTTACGAGCGGGGGGTCCGGATACGCAGTATTTT; clone_size: few; d_call: TRBD2; v_call: TRBV7-2; j_call: TRBJ2-3
cdr3_aa: CSVEAGGSYEQYF; cdr3_nt: TGCAGCGTTGAGGCAGGGGGATCCTACGAGCAGTACTTC; clone_size: .; d_call: TRBD1; v_call: TRBV29-1; j_call: TRBJ2-7
cdr3_aa: CASSLGQGAYQPQHF; cdr3_nt: TGTGCCAGCAGCTTGGGACAGGGGGCGTATCAGCCCCAGCATTTT; clone_size: many; d_call: TRBD1; v_call: TRBV7-9; j_call: TRBJ1-5
cdr3_aa: CVSSFGDRGNSPLHF; cdr3_nt: TGTGTCAGCAGCTTTGGGGACAGGGGTAATTCACCCCTCCACTTT; clone_size: .; d_call: TRBD1; v_call: TRBV5-3; j_call: TRBJ1-6
cdr3_aa: CSASTGNENSPLHF; cdr3_nt: TGCAGTGCTAGCACCGGCAACGAGAATTCACCCCTCCACTTT; clone_size: many; d_call: .; v_call: TRBV20-1; j_call: TRBJ1-6
cdr3_aa: CATRGQGMNTEAFF; cdr3_nt: TGTGCCACCCGCGGACAGGGGATGAACACTGAAGCTTTCTTT; clone_size: many; d_call: TRBD1; v_call: TRBV6-2/TRBV6-3; j_call: TRBJ1-1
cdr3_aa: CASRPGSGQLYTEAFF; cdr3_nt: TGTGCCAGCAGGCCCGGGTCGGGACAGCTGTACACTGAAGCTTTCTTT; clone_size: many; d_call: TRBD1; v_call: TRBV7-2; j_call: TRBJ1-1
cdr3_aa: CSARRQGVSTDTQYF; cdr3_nt: TGCAGTGCTAGACGACAGGGGGTTAGCACAGATACGCAGTATTTT; clone_size: .; d_call: TRBD1; v_call: TRBV20-1; j_call: TRBJ2-3
cdr3_aa: CASSLLDRSNYEQYF; cdr3_nt: TGTGCCAGCAGCTTGTTGGACAGGAGCAACTACGAGCAGTACTTC; clone_size: many; d_call: TRBD1; v_call: TRBV7-8; j_call: TRBJ2-7
cdr3_aa: CASSPQIQGGTYEQYF; cdr3_nt: TGTGCCAGCTCACCACAGATACAGGGTGGAACCTACGAGCAGTACTTC; clone_size: many; d_call: .; v_call: TRBV18; j_call: TRBJ2-7
cdr3_aa: CASSFSQYEQYF; cdr3_nt: TGTGCCAGCAGCTTTTCTCAATACGAGCAGTACTTC; clone_size: .; d_call: .; v_call: TRBV7-9; j_call: TRBJ2-7
cdr3_aa: CASSLPRGRTGELFF; cdr3_nt: TGTGCCAGCAGCTTACCCCGGGGTCGAACCGGGGAGCTGTTTTTT; clone_size: many; d_call: .; v_call: TRBV7-2; j_call: TRBJ2-2
cdr3_aa: CASSLGINQPQHF; cdr3_nt: TGTGCCAGCAGCTTGGGAATCAATCAGCCCCAGCATTTT; clone_size: many; d_call: .; v_call: TRBV7-2; j_call: TRBJ1-5
cdr3_aa: CASSLDGSDMWGYTF; cdr3_nt: TGTGCCAGCAGCTTGGACGGATCCGATATGTGGGGCTACACCTTC; clone_size: many; d_call: .; v_call: TRBV7-2; j_call: TRBJ1-2
cdr3_aa: CASSPSRDRGLGGYTF; cdr3_nt: TGTGCCAGCAGCCCCTCCCGGGACAGGGGGCTAGGAGGCTACACCTTC; clone_size: many; d_call: TRBD1; v_call: TRBV7-2; j_call: TRBJ1-2
cdr3_aa: CSAAKTGRDEQFF; cdr3_nt: TGCAGTGCCGCGAAGACAGGGAGGGATGAGCAGTTCTTC; clone_size: .; d_call: .; v_call: TRBV20-1; j_call: TRBJ2-1
cdr3_aa: CASSSSRGVEKLFF; cdr3_nt: TGTGCCAGCAGCTCCTCGAGGGGCGTTGAAAAACTGTTTTTT; clone_size: many; d_call: .; v_call: TRBV3-1; j_call: TRBJ1-4
cdr3_aa: CASSLQGTGNYGYTF; cdr3_nt: TGTGCCAGCAGCTTACAAGGGACAGGGAACTATGGCTACACCTTC; clone_size: many; d_call: TRBD1; v_call: TRBV7-3; j_call: TRBJ1-2